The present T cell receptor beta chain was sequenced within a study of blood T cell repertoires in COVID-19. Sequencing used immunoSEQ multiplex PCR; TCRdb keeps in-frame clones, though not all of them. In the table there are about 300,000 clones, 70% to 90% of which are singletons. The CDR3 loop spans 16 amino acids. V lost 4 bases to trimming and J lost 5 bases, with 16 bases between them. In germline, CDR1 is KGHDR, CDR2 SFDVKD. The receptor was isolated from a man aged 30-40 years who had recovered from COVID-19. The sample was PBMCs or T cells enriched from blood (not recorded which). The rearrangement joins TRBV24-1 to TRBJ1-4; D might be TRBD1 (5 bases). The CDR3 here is CATSDQRAGMNEKLFF. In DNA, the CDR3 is TGTGCCACCAGTGACCAAAGGGCAGGGATGAATGAAAAACTGTTTTTT.